These 21 T cell receptor beta chains share one sample of origin, sequenced in a study of T cell therapy after organ transplantation. This table comes from immunoSEQ multiplex PCR, and its TCRdb copy is limited to in-frame clones, with some not included. The data hold a few thousand clones, with approximately 64% observed a single time. Time point in this sample: 4-8 weeks after completion of therapy. The antigens these receptors bind are not known. The sample was CD8+ T cells from blood, taken after autologous CMV-specific T cell therapy. The receptor set was obtained from a human patient who had received a solid organ transplant and had CMV disease. Some of these T cells may belong to the graft donor.

This chain links TRBV28 with TRBJ1-4; D is possibly TRBD1 (5 bases). This CDR3 is 18 amino acids long. The ends were cut back, 4 bases at V and 2 bases at J, with 20 bases in the middle. Germline CDR1 MDHEN, CDR2 SYDVKM. DNA of the CDR3: TGTGCCAGCAGTTCCAACAGGTTCCAGAAGCTGACTAATGAAAAACTGTTTTTT. This translates into CASSSNRFQKLTNEKLFF.

This clone was found once. The rearrangement uses TRBV7-3 and TRBJ2-3; 7 bases line up with TRBD2. This CDR3 is built from 14 residues. The ends lost 5 bases at V and 6 bases at J; junction bases unmatched: 8. Germline CDR1 is SGHTA and CDR2 is FQGTGA. The CDR3 region is CASSRGLLADTQYF. The CDR3 DNA follows: TGTGCCAGCAGCCGGGGCCTACTAGCGGATACGCAGTATTTT.

This chain joins TRBV7-2 and TRBJ1-5, with TRBD1 as a possible D gene (6 bases). Germline V gives CDR1 SGHTA, CDR2 FQGNSA. There are 17 residues in the CDR3. V dropped 1 base and J dropped 3 bases, with 16 bases sitting between them. In DNA, the CDR3 is TGTGCCAGCAGCTTAGGTGTAGCGGACAGATTCAATCAGCCCCAGCATTTT. It translates to CASSLGVADRFNQPQHF. Drawing the rest from reference TRBV7-2 and TRBJ1-5, the complete variable domain is GAGVSQSPSNKVTEKGKDVELRCDPISGHTALYWYRQSLGQGLEFLIYFQGNSAPDKSGLPSDRFSAERTGGSVSTLTIQRTQQEDSAVYLCASSLGVADRFNQPQHFGDGTRLSIL.

This chain joins TRBV28 and TRBJ1-1, with 7 bases matching TRBD1. Germline loops: CDR1 MDHEN, CDR2 SYDVKM. This CDR3 is 16 amino acids long. After removal of 6 bases from V and 1 base from J, the junction contained 11 bases not matched to a gene. In DNA, the CDR3 is TGTGCCAGCAGCATCCCATCAGGGGGGGCGAACACTGAAGCTTTCTTT. It translates to CASSIPSGGANTEAFF.

Notes on this clone: Additional DNA sequences in this sample encode the identical CDR3. The chain combines TRBV6-1 with TRBJ1-1; D call uncertain. The V end lost 2 bases, the J end lost 1 base, and 8 bases lay between the germline ends. The V gene's germline CDR1 is MNHNS and CDR2 SASEGT. The CDR3 has 14 amino acids. Here the CDR3 DNA reads TGTGCCAGCAGTGAATCACCAGGGAACACTGAAGCTTTCTTT. Translated: CASSESPGNTEAFF.

By share, this clone ranks as medium-sized. The chain couples TRBV2 to TRBJ2-3; TRBD1 aligns across 7 bases. The CDR3 totals 15 residues. CDR1 and CDR2 from the germline V gene are SNHLY and FYNNEI. V was pared by 4 bases and J by 4 bases, with 8 bases of the junction left unmatched. The chain's CDR3 is CASSALQGYPDTQYF. The CDR3 DNA reads as TGTGCCAGCAGTGCGTTACAGGGGTACCCAGATACGCAGTATTTT.

This clone turned up a few times. The rearrangement uses TRBV4-3 and TRBJ1-2; D might be TRBD1 (5 bases). This CDR3 comprises 15 residues. The germline V gene encodes CDR1 LGHNA and CDR2 YSLEER. V lost 1 base, J lost 6 bases, and 15 bases lay in between. The CDR3 loop is CASSQGFGGENGYTF. As DNA, the CDR3 is TGCGCCAGCAGCCAAGGGTTCGGGGGAGAAAATGGCTACACCTTC.

V and J are TRBV7-6 and TRBJ1-1; 8 positions agree with TRBD1. This CDR3 region has 14 residues. J gave up 4 bases and V 5 bases, and 6 bases lay outside the gene matches. Germline lookup yields CDR1 SGHVS and CDR2 FNYEAQ. The CDR3, as DNA: TGTGCCAGCAGCCGGGGCGGACAGGGCACTGAAGCTTTCTTT. Amino acids: CASSRGGQGTEAFF. The full variable domain, with the rest looked up from reference TRBV7-6 and TRBJ1-1, is GAGVSQSPRYKVTKRGQDVALRCDPISGHVSLYWYRQALGQGPEFLTYFNYEAQQDKSGLPNDRFSAERPEGSISTLTIQRTEQRDSAMYRCASSRGGQGTEAFFGQGTRLTVV.

This rearrangement joins TRBV2 to TRBJ2-7; 9 positions match TRBD1. From germline, CDR1 is SNHLY and CDR2 FYNNEI. The CDR3 extends over 16 amino acids. V lost 6 bases and J lost 1; bases outside the gene matches: 10. The CDR3 spells CASSQGDRDFSYEQYF. Written as DNA, the CDR3 is TGTGCCAGCAGCCAGGGGGACAGGGATTTTTCCTACGAGCAGTACTTC.

V and J are TRBV28 and TRBJ2-1, with D perhaps matching TRBD1 (5 bases). Per germline, CDR1 MDHEN and CDR2 SYDVKM. The V and J ends lost 6 bases and 5 bases respectively, with 20 bases between them. The CDR3 extends over 16 amino acids. The CDR3 coding sequence is TGTGCCAGCAGCCCCAGACCGCCGGCCAGGGACAATGAGCAGTTCTTC. Translated: CASSPRPPARDNEQFF.

This chain links TRBV11-3 with TRBJ1-2, with D perhaps matching TRBD1 (5 bases). The germline V gene has CDR1 SGHNT and CDR2 YENEEA. The CDR3 is 14 residues long. V lost 1 base to trimming and J lost 4 bases, with 10 bases between them. The CDR3 bases are TGTGCCAGCAGCTTAGGTCTTAGGGGCTATGGCTACACCTTC. Translating gives CASSLGLRGYGYTF. Complete variable domain (other parts from reference TRBV11-3 and TRBJ1-2): EAGVVQSPRYKIIEKKQPVAFWCNPISGHNTLYWYLQNLGQGPELLIRYENEEAVDDSQLPKDRFSAERLKGVDSTLKIQPAELGDSAVYLCASSLGLRGYGYTFGSGTRLTVV.

In this sample, this clone turned up a few times. The V call is TRBV7-9, the J call TRBJ1-2; no definite D call. From germline, CDR1 is SEHNR and CDR2 FQNEAQ (reference sequence). V lost 5 bases, J lost 6 bases, and 7 bases lay in between. This CDR3 has 11 amino acids. CDR3 region: CASSLLHGYTF. CDR3 in DNA: TGTGCCAGCAGCCTGCTACATGGCTACACCTTC.

This clone counts as medium-sized (0.01 to 0.1%). This chain connects TRBV25-1 to TRBJ2-2, with TRBD1 matching 7 bases. The CDR3 length is 16 residues. V dropped 0 bases and J dropped 5; count of bases not matched to a gene: 6. CDR1 is MGHDK and CDR2 is SYGVNS in the germline V gene. CDR3 sequence (DNA): TGTGCCAGCAGTGAATATGACAGGGTGGGGACCGGGGAGCTGTTTTTT. It translates to CASSEYDRVGTGELFF.

The chain has TRBV30 and TRBJ1-5; a weak D match, TRBD1 (5 bases). Trimming pared 1 base from V and 6 bases from J, leaving 7 bases between. This CDR3 region has 12 residues. CDR1 GTSNPN and CDR2 SVGIG come from the germline V gene (reference sequence). The CDR3 DNA is TGTGCCTGGAGTGACACAGGTCAGCCCCAGCATTTT. Translated: CAWSDTGQPQHF.

The CDR3 spells CASSSSSYEQYF. Written as DNA, the CDR3 is TGTGCCAGCAGCTCGAGCTCCTACGAGCAGTACTTC. This chain connects TRBV7-6 to TRBJ2-7, with D unresolved. This CDR3 contains 12 residues. V lost 4 bases and J lost 0, with 4 bases in between. The germline V gene encodes CDR1 SGHVS and CDR2 FNYEAQ.

The rearrangement uses TRBV5-4 and TRBJ2-3; D uncertain. With 4 bases removed from V and 5 bases from J, the gap between germline ends came to 14 bases. The germline CDR1 and CDR2 sequences are SGHNT and YYREEE (reference sequence). This CDR3 has 14 residues. The CDR3 DNA sequence: TGTGCCAGCAGCCCTAGACGGTGGGTAGATACGCAGTATTTT. Its translation: CASSPRRWVDTQYF.

The CDR3 reads CASSLGHLYQETQYF. CDR3 coding DNA: TGTGCCAGCAGCTTGGGACATTTGTACCAAGAGACCCAGTACTTC. The chain uses TRBV5-5 and TRBJ2-5; D uncertain. The CDR3 extends over 15 amino acids. The V end lost 0 bases, the J end lost 0 bases, and 9 bases lay between the germline ends. Germline CDR1 is SGHKS and CDR2 is YYEKEE (reference sequence).

The J gene is TRBJ2-2, the V gene TRBV29-1; D might be TRBD1 (5 bases). CDR3 length: 14 residues. Germline values: CDR1 SQVTM, CDR2 ANQGSEA. Trimming pared 3 bases from V and 1 base from J, leaving 9 bases between. As DNA, the CDR3 is TGCAGCGTTGAGGGCAGGGAGAACACCGGGGAGCTGTTTTTT. Amino acid sequence: CSVEGRENTGELFF.

DNA of the CDR3: TGTGCCAGCAGCCTTGGGACTAGCGGCTCCTACGAGCAGTACTTC. Encoded protein: CASSLGTSGSYEQYF. The V call is TRBV9, the J call TRBJ2-7; 11 nucleotides match TRBD2. The length of the CDR3 is 15 residues. Unmatched junction bases numbered 3, after V lost 4 bases and J lost 0 bases. Germline values: CDR1 SGDLS, CDR2 YYNGEE. Variable domain in full (rest from reference TRBV9 and TRBJ2-7): DSGVTQTPKHLITATGQRVTLRCSPRSGDLSVYWYQQSLDQGLQFLIQYYNGEERAKGNILERFSAQQFPDLHSELNLSSLELGDSALYFCASSLGTSGSYEQYFGPGTRLTVT.

This clone was seen a few times. This chain connects TRBV19 to TRBJ2-7; the D is unclear. The germline V gene encodes CDR1 LNHDA and CDR2 SQIVND (reference sequence). CDR3 length equals 12 residues. Trimming shortened V by 6 bases and J by 5 bases, and 11 bases separated the two germline ends. The CDR3 is CASSSWENEQYF. The DNA for the CDR3 is TGTGCCAGTAGCTCCTGGGAAAACGAGCAGTACTTC.

The V and J genes are TRBV28 and TRBJ2-7, with 7 nucleotides matching TRBD1. The CDR3 runs to 14 residues. Looked up from germline, CDR1 is MDHEN and CDR2 is SYDVKM. The ends lost 8 bases at V and 3 bases at J; junction bases unmatched: 10. CDR3 amino acids: CASEGAPGRYEQYF. The CDR3 DNA reads as TGTGCCAGCGAGGGGGCCCCCGGCCGCTACGAGCAGTACTTC.